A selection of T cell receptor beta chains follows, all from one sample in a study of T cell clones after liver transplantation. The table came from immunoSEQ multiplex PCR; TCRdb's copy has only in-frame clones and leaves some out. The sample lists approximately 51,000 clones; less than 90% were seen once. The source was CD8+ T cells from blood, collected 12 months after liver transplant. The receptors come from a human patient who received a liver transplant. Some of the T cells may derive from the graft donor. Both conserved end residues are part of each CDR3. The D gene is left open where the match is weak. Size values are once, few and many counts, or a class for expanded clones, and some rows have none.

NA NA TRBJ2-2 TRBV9 TGTGCCAGCAGCGTAGAATCAGCCCGGGAGCTGTTTTTT CASSVESARELFF
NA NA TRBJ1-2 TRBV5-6 TGTGCCAGCAGCTTGGCCGGGGGGCTTGGCTACACCTTC CASSLAGGLGYTF
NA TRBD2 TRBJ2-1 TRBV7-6 TGTGCCAGCAGCATTTGGACTAGCGGGAGCAATGAGCAGTTCTTC CASSIWTSGSNEQFF
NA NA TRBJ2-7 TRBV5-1 TGCGCCAGCAGCCCCCCTCGGGGCGAGCAGTACTTC CASSPPRGEQYF
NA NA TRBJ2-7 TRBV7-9 TGTGCCAGCAGCTTAGATGGGCTGGAGGTCCTCGAGCAGTACTTC CASSLDGLEVLEQYF
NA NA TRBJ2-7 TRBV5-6 TGTGCCAGCAGCTTGAGTACAGCATACGAGCAGTACTTC CASSLSTAYEQYF
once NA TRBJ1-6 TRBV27 TGTGCCAGCAGTTTAACGGGGGGCCCCTATAATTCACCCCTCCACTTT CASSLTGGPYNSPLHF
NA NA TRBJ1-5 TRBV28 TGTGCCAGCAGTTTGATCCGGGAAGGCAATCAGCCCCAGCATTTT CASSLIREGNQPQHF
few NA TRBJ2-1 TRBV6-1 TGTGCCAGCAGTGAGCCGGGCCGACGGCGCAATGAGCAGTTCTTC CASSEPGRRRNEQFF
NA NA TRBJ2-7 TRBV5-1 TGCGCCAGCAGCTTAGGGGGTGGGCTAGCGGCCTACGAGCAGTACTTC CASSLGGGLAAYEQYF
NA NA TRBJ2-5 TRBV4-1 TGCGCCAGCAGCGAGAAAGAGACCCAGTACTTC CASSEKETQYF
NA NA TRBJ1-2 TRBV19 TGTGCCAGTAAACGGACTGACCACTATGGCTACACCTTC CASKRTDHYGYTF
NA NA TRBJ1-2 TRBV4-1 TGCGCCAGCAGCCCGCATTGGACCGAGAACTATGGCTACACCTTC CASSPHWTENYGYTF
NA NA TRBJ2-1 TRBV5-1 TGCGCCAGCAGCTTCCTCCAGGAGCAGTTCTTC CASSFLQEQFF
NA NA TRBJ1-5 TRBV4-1 TGCGCCAGCAGCCAGGGTGACCCGGGACTCCCAAGAGGTCAGCCCCAGCATTTT CASSQGDPGLPRGQPQHF
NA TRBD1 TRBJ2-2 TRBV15 TGTGCCACCAGCAGAGATCGGACAGGGAGCACCGGGGAGCTGTTTTTT CATSRDRTGSTGELFF
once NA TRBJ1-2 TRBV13 TGTGCCAGCAGCTTAGACGGAAACTATGGCTACACCTTC CASSLDGNYGYTF
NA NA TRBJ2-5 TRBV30 TGTGCCTGGAGTACCGAGAGGGCCAGAGAGACCCAGTACTTC CAWSTERARETQYF
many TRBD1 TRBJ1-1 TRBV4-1 TGCGCCAGCAGCCAAGATATGGGACAGGGTTCTGAAGCTTTCTTT CASSQDMGQGSEAFF
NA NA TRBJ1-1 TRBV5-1 TGCGCCAGCAGCTCCTCAGGGACTGAAGCTTTCTTT CASSSSGTEAFF
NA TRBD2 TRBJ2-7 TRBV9 TGTGCCAGCAGCCCCCGCCCGGGACTAGTGAACTCCTACGAGCAGTACTTC CASSPRPGLVNSYEQYF
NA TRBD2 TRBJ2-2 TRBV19 TGTGCCATACGACTAGCGGCAGGCACCGGGGAGCTGTTTTTT CAIRLAAGTGELFF
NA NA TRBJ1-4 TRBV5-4 TGTGCCAGCAGTGGAGGCCCAGGGGCGGGGAGTGAAAAACTGTTTTTT CASSGGPGAGSEKLFF
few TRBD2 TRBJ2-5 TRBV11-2 TGTGCCAGCAGCCCGGGGGGGGCGGCGGTGGAGACCCAGTACTTC CASSPGGAAVETQYF
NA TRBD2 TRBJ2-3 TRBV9 TGTGCCAGCAGTCCTAGCGGGAGGGCCTTGAATACGCAGTATTTT CASSPSGRALNTQYF
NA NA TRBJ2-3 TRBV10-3 TGTGCCATCAGTGAAGGGGGCACAGATACGCAGTATTTT CAISEGGTDTQYF
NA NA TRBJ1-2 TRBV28 TGTGCCAGCAGTTCGACCTCTCCTTATGGCTACACCTTC CASSSTSPYGYTF
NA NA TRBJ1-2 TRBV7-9 TGTGCCAGCAGCGAATCCCCGGTCTATGGCTACACCTTC CASSESPVYGYTF
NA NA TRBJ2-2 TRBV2 TGTGCCAGCAGTGACCCGGTCTTTATCGGGGAGCTGTTTTTT CASSDPVFIGELFF
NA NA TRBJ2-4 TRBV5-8 TGTGCCAGCAGCCGCGAGGAGGGTGGGCTTTGGTTTGAGGCCAAAAACATTCAGTACTTC CASSREEGGLWFEAKNIQYF
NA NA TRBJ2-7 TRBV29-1 TGCAGCGTTGGGGGGGGGACAGGTCTGAGGTACGAGCAGTACTTC CSVGGGTGLRYEQYF
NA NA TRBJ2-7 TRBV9 TGTGCCAGCAGCCTGGGGCCGGGTGGCGAGCAGTACTTC CASSLGPGGEQYF
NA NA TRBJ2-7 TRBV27 TGTGCCAGCAGTTTATCTGGACCGACCTACGAGCAGTACTTC CASSLSGPTYEQYF
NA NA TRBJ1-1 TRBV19 TGTGCCAGTAGTATGGGGTTCAACACTGAAGCTTTCTTT CASSMGFNTEAFF
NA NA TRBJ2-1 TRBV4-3 TGCGCCAGCAGCCAAGTCCGCGATTCCTACAATGAGCAGTTCTTC CASSQVRDSYNEQFF
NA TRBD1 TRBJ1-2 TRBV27 TGTGCCAGCAGTCCTATACTTAGTCGACAGGGAAGAAGCGGTTTGTATGGCTACACCTTC CASSPILSRQGRSGLYGYTF
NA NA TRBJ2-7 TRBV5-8 TGTGCCAGCAGCTTAGTTCCGGACAGTTCCTACGAGCAGTACTTC CASSLVPDSSYEQYF
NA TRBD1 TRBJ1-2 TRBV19 TGTGCCAGTAGTATCTCCCGGACAGGGGTCTATGGCTACACCTTC CASSISRTGVYGYTF
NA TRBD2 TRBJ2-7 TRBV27 TGTGCCAGCAGTCATCGGACTAGCTACGAGCAGTACTTC CASSHRTSYEQYF
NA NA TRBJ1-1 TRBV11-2 TGTGCCAGCAGCTTTGGTCAGTTGAACACTGAAGCTTTCTTT CASSFGQLNTEAFF
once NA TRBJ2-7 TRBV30 TGTGCCTGGAGTTCCGACAGCTACGAGCAGTACTTC CAWSSDSYEQYF
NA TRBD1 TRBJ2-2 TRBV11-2 TGTGCCAGCAGCTTGTGGATTGGACAGGGAGTAGCCGGGGAGCTGTTTTTT CASSLWIGQGVAGELFF
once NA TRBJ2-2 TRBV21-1 TGTGCCAGCAGCAAAGCTTCGGTAGCGGGCACCGGGGAGCTGTTTTTT CASSKASVAGTGELFF
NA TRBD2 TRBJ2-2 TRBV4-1 TGCGCCAGCAGCCAAGTGGGGACTAGTCCCGGGGAGCTGTTTTTT CASSQVGTSPGELFF
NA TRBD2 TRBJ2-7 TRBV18 TGTGCCAGCTCAATAGCGGGATGGTCCTACGAGCAGTACTTC CASSIAGWSYEQYF
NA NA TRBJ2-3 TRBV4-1 TGCGCCAGCAGCCAAGACCAGGGGAGCGCAGATACGCAGTATTTT CASSQDQGSADTQYF
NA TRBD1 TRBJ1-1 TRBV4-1 TGCGCCAGCAGCCAAGGACAGGGCAAGAACACTGAAGCTTTCTTT CASSQGQGKNTEAFF
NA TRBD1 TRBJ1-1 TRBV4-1 TGCGCCAGCAGCCAAGATGGAGAGGGGACAGGGGGCAAAGCTTTCTTT CASSQDGEGTGGKAFF
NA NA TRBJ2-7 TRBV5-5 TGTGCCAGCAGCTTGGAGGGGGACTACGAGCAGTACTTC CASSLEGDYEQYF
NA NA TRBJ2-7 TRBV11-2 TGTGCCAGCAGCCTGGGAGTTTCGGGGGCTTACGAGCAGTACTTC CASSLGVSGAYEQYF
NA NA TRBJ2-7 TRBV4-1 TGCGCCAGCAGCCAACGGGCAGGGGATCTCGACGAGCAGTACTTC CASSQRAGDLDEQYF
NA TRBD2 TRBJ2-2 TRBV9 TGTGCCAGCAGCGAGGGAGGGTGGACCGGGGAGCTGTTTTTT CASSEGGWTGELFF
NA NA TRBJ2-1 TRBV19 TGTGCCAGTAGTATCGGCGGTTCCTACAATGAGCAGTTCTTC CASSIGGSYNEQFF
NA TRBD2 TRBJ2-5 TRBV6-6 TGTGCCAGCAGTTGGGGACTAGCGGGACTCCAAGAGACCCAGTACTTC CASSWGLAGLQETQYF
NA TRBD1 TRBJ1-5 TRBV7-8 TGTGCCAGCAGTCGCCGGTGGGACAGAGGCAATCAGCCCCAGCATTTT CASSRRWDRGNQPQHF